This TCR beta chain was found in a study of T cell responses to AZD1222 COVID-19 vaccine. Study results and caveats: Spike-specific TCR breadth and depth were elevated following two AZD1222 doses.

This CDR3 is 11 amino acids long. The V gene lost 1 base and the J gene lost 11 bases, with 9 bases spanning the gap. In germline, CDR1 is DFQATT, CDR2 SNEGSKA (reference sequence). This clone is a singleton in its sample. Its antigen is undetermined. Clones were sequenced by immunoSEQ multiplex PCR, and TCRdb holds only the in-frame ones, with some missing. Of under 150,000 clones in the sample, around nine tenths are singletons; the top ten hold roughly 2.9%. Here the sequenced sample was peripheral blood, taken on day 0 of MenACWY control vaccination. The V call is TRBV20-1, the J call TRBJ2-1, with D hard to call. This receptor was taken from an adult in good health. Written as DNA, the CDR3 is TGCAGTGCTAGAGGGAGTACGAAGCAGTTCTTC. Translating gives CSARGSTKQFF.